Below are 9 T cell receptor beta chains sequenced from a single sample in a study of blood T cell repertoires in COVID-19. Profiling relied on immunoSEQ multiplex PCR, and the TCRdb table lists in-frame clones only, not all of them. This table holds approximately 300,000 clones, over 75% found once. The specimen was PBMCs or T cells enriched from blood (not recorded which). These receptors came from a woman in her 30s who had recovered from COVID-19.

The chain employs TRBV5-1 and TRBJ2-5; TRBD2 matches at 10 bases. Germline V lookup: CDR1 SGHRS, CDR2 YFSETQ. This CDR3 is 16 amino acids long. V lost 0 bases, J lost 2 bases, and 4 bases stayed unmatched. CDR3 DNA sequence: TGCGCCAGCAGCTTGGGCCTAGCGGGGGAACAAGAGACCCAGTACTTC. As protein: CASSLGLAGEQETQYF. Combining the CDR3 with reference TRBV5-1 and TRBJ2-5 gives the whole variable domain KAGVTQTPRYLIKTRGQQVTLSCSPISGHRSVSWYQQTPGQGLQFLFEYFSETQRNKGNFPGRFSGRQFSNSRSEMNVSTLELGDSALYLCASSLGLAGEQETQYFGPGTRLLVL.

The CDR3 is CASSPGQGGLDTQYF. The CDR3 DNA is TGTGCCAGCTCGCCGGGACAGGGGGGACTGGATACGCAGTATTTT. J is TRBJ2-3 and V is TRBV18; 11 bases line up with TRBD1. Germline CDR1 KGHSH, CDR2 LQKENI. This CDR3 region has 15 residues. With V trimmed by 6 bases and J by 6 bases, 8 bases remained unmatched.

The gene calls are TRBV21-1 and TRBJ1-6. TRBV21-1 is a listed pseudogene. The CDR3 spans 15 residues. The CDR3 sequence: CASSSTCGGSIPLHF. The CDR3, as DNA: TGTGCCAGCAGCAGTACCTGCGGGGGTTCAATCCCCCTCCACTTT.

The V call is TRBV5-4, the J call TRBJ2-5; 10 nucleotides align to TRBD2. Germline CDR1 SGHNT, CDR2 YYREEE (reference sequence). The CDR3 covers 14 residues. With V trimmed by 3 bases and J by 4 bases, 3 bases remained unmatched. CDR3 DNA: TGTGCCAGCAGCTCCCGACTAGCGGGAGAGACCCAGTACTTC. Translation: CASSSRLAGETQYF.

The V gene is TRBV6-5, the J gene TRBJ1-5; a weak D match, TRBD1 (6 bases). The V and J ends lost 6 bases and 3 bases respectively, with 9 bases between them. The CDR3 consists of 13 residues. Germline CDR1 is MNHEY and CDR2 is SVGAGI. CDR3: CASRQGYNQPQHF. DNA for the CDR3: TGTGCCAGCAGACAGGGCTACAATCAGCCCCAGCATTTT.

V and J are TRBV30 and TRBJ1-4, with 9 bases lining up with TRBD1. CDR1 is GTSNPN and CDR2 is SVGIG in the germline V gene (reference sequence). The V gene end was trimmed by 7 bases and the J gene end by 7 bases; junction bases not matched to a gene: 7. This CDR3 has 13 residues. The CDR3 here is CALQGASSEKLFF. DNA for the CDR3: TGTGCCTTACAGGGGGCGTCGAGTGAAAAACTGTTTTTT.

This clone was found once. The chain employs TRBV7-2 and TRBJ2-2, with TRBD2 matching over 7 bases. Germline assignment: CDR1 SGHTA and CDR2 FQGNSA. CDR3 size: 16 residues. V lost 1 base to trimming and J lost 4 bases; unmatched junction nucleotides: 6. DNA for the CDR3: TGTGCCAGCAGCTTAGTGGCGGGAGCAGGCACCGGGGAGCTGTTTTTT. Residues: CASSLVAGAGTGELFF.

The rearrangement uses TRBV30 and TRBJ1-1; TRBD1 might be the D (6 bases). Per germline, CDR1 GTSNPN and CDR2 SVGIG (reference sequence). Trimming left V 0 bases short and J 5 bases short, with 10 bases between. This CDR3 spans 13 amino acids. CDR3 sequence: CAWSVTGYTEAFF. CDR3 nucleotide sequence: TGTGCCTGGAGTGTAACAGGGTATACTGAAGCTTTCTTT. The whole variable domain, remainder taken from reference TRBV30 and TRBJ1-1, is SQTIHQWPATLVQPVGSPLSLECTVEGTSNPNLYWYRQAAGRGLQLLFYSVGIGQISSEVPQNLSASRPQDRQFILSSKKLLLSDSGFYLCAWSVTGYTEAFFGQGTRLTVV.

The chain couples TRBV19 to TRBJ1-2, with a tentative D call TRBD1 (6 bases). The V and J ends lost 3 bases and 5 bases respectively, with 13 bases between them. This CDR3 region has 14 residues. Germline V gives CDR1 LNHDA, CDR2 SQIVND (reference sequence). CDR3 sequence (DNA): TGTGCCAGTAGTATTCCGGGACACTCGTATGGCTACACCTTC. Translated: CASSIPGHSYGYTF.